The 7 T cell receptor beta chains in this list originate from one sample, sequenced in a study of PD-L1 blockade in urothelial cancer. TCRdb's table, derived via immunoSEQ multiplex PCR, lists solely in-frame clones and lacks some. Found here are nearly 30,000 clones, approximately 87% of them singletons; the top ten hold 2.5% to 3.5%. The material sequenced was PBMCs, taken around atezolizumab (anti-PD-L1) treatment. The receptors come from a man over 45 with urothelial cancer.

This rearrangement joins TRBV5-4 to TRBJ2-3, with 7 bases identical to TRBD2. Losses at the gene ends were 4 bases for V and 1 base for J; bases not matched to a gene: 9. The CDR3 totals 16 residues. In germline, CDR1 is SGHNT, CDR2 YYREEE (reference sequence). The CDR3: CASSPQGGRGTDTQYF. For the CDR3, the DNA is TGTGCCAGCAGCCCTCAGGGCGGGAGAGGCACAGATACGCAGTATTTT.

This chain uses TRBV6-4 with TRBJ2-5; TRBD1 might be the D (6 bases). This CDR3 contains 17 residues. Germline CDR1 reads MRHNA; CDR2 reads SNTAGT. Trimming took 0 bases from V and 4 from J, leaving 18 bases between them. The CDR3 is CASSDSPRTEERETQYF. As DNA, the CDR3 is TGTGCCAGCAGTGACTCCCCTCGGACAGAGGAGAGAGAGACCCAGTACTTC.

The chain links TRBV27 to TRBJ2-7, with D possibly being TRBD2 (6 bases). Germline CDR1 reads MNHEY; CDR2 reads SMNVEV (reference sequence). The CDR3 totals 15 residues. V was cut by 8 bases and J by 2 bases, with 19 bases left in between. The CDR3 bases are TGTGCCAGCTCGCCCTTCGGGGGTTCCCCCTACGAGCAGTACTTC. As protein: CASSPFGGSPYEQYF.

The sample holds one count of this clone. The V call is TRBV11-1, the J call TRBJ2-5, with 10 bases matching TRBD1. J was trimmed by 5 bases and V by 5 bases; bases with no gene match: 5. There are 14 residues in the CDR3. Germline lookup yields CDR1 SGHAT and CDR2 FQDESV (reference sequence). CDR3 sequence (DNA): TGTGCCAGCAGCATGGACAGGGGGAGGGAGACCCAGTACTTC. As protein: CASSMDRGRETQYF.

Here the CDR3 DNA reads TGTGCCAGCAGCGTAGGACCGGATCCGGGTACGCAGTATTTT. Protein sequence: CASSVGPDPGTQYF. V gene TRBV9 combines with J gene TRBJ2-3; unclear D gene. The CDR3 is made up of 14 amino acids. The V gene's germline CDR1 is SGDLS and CDR2 YYNGEE. Trimming shortened V by 0 bases and J by 8 bases, and 13 bases separated the two germline ends.

The CDR3 region has the DNA TGTGCCAGCAGCCCCGAGGCGATTCGCTCCTATAATTCACCCCTCCACTTT. This codes for CASSPEAIRSYNSPLHF. This rearrangement joins TRBV7-9 to TRBJ1-6, with D unclear. With 5 bases removed from V and 0 bases from J, the gap between germline ends came to 14 bases. Germline CDR1 reads SEHNR; CDR2 reads FQNEAQ (reference sequence). CDR3 length: 17 residues.

The V and J genes are TRBV29-1 and TRBJ2-5; possible D gene TRBD2, 8 bases. This CDR3 has 14 residues. Trimming shortened V by 6 bases and J by 2 bases, and 16 bases separated the two germline ends. CDR1 is SQVTM and CDR2 is ANQGSEA in the germline V gene. CDR3 in DNA: TGCAGCGTAGGGGGCGGGAGGCATCAAGAGACCCAGTACTTC. This sequence encodes CSVGGGRHQETQYF.